Shown below are 12 T cell receptor beta chains from a single sample sequenced in a study of OX40 agonist ivuxolimab in advanced cancers. Generated by immunoSEQ multiplex PCR, the TCRdb table keeps only in-frame clones and is missing some. The profile shows approximately 80,000 clones, around 90% of them singletons. The sequencing used CD4+ or CD8+ T cells sorted from blood, collected in a trial of the OX40 agonist ivuxolimab. The receptors stem from an adult with an advanced solid tumor such as melanoma, head and neck, liver or kidney cancer.

This chain links TRBV19 with TRBJ1-5; D may be TRBD1 (6 bases). This CDR3 comprises 15 residues. Trimming took off 11 bases at V and 1 base at J, with 18 bases between the two ends. CDR1 LNHDA and CDR2 SQIVND come from the germline V gene (reference sequence). CDR3 residues: CACNKGRGSNQPQHF. CDR3 in DNA: TGTGCCTGTAACAAGGGCAGGGGAAGCAATCAGCCCCAGCATTTT. The variable domain in full, completed from reference TRBV19 and TRBJ1-5, reads DGGITQSPKYLFRKEGQNVTLSCEQNLNHDAMYWYRQDPGQGLRLIYYSQIVNDFQKGDIAEGYSVSREKKESFPLTVTSAQKNPTAFYLCACNKGRGSNQPQHFGDGTRLSIL.

This clone was seen only once. This may arise from a read error, as a much more abundant clone is one base away. V usage is TRBV7-9 and J usage is TRBJ1-2; D not resolved. V lost 5 bases to trimming and J lost 5 bases, with 9 bases between them. The germline V gene has CDR1 SEHNR and CDR2 FQNEAQ (reference sequence). The CDR3 loop spans 12 amino acids. As DNA, the CDR3 is TGTGCCAGCAGCCCCGTGGGGTATGGCTACACCTTC. Translated: CASSPVGYGYTF.

The chain joins TRBV2 to TRBJ2-6; D is uncertain. This CDR3 comprises 14 residues. Germline CDR1 reads SNHLY; CDR2 reads FYNNEI. V was pared by 7 bases and J by 0 bases, with 7 bases between. The CDR3 bases are TGTGCCAGCAAATGGACCTCTGGGGCCAACGTCCTGACTTTC. Its translation: CASKWTSGANVLTF.

The J gene is TRBJ2-1, the V gene TRBV11-1, with D perhaps TRBD2 (7 bases). The CDR3 is 16 amino acids. Per the germline V gene, CDR1 is SGHAT and CDR2 is FQDESV (reference sequence). V was trimmed by 2 bases and J by 9 bases, leaving 20 bases between them. CDR3 region: CASSLRRGGQRSEQFF. CDR3 nucleotides: TGTGCCAGCAGCTTAAGAAGGGGGGGCCAACGAAGTGAGCAGTTCTTC.

The chain links TRBV6-4 to TRBJ2-3; D gene uncertain. Germline assignment: CDR1 MRHNA and CDR2 SNTAGT. Trimming removed 3 bases from V and 5 bases from J, with 3 bases in between. The CDR3 runs 11 residues. CDR3 in DNA: TGTGCCAGCAGTGAGGGAGATACGCAGTATTTT. This codes for CASSEGDTQYF.

This clone was seen more than once but under ten times. This chain connects TRBV7-2 to TRBJ2-2, with unresolved D. The CDR3 is made up of 13 amino acids. The germline V gene has CDR1 SGHTA and CDR2 FQGNSA. Trimming took 5 bases from V and 0 from J, leaving 4 bases between them. Here the CDR3 reads CASSIPNTGELFF. The CDR3 DNA follows: TGTGCCAGCAGCATTCCGAACACCGGGGAGCTGTTTTTT.

The gene calls are TRBV20-1 and TRBJ1-1; unclear D gene. Trimming cost V 4 bases and J 1 base, with 4 bases left between them. The germline CDR1 and CDR2 sequences are DFQATT and SNEGSKA (reference sequence). The CDR3 is made up of 11 amino acids. DNA of the CDR3: TGCAGTGCTACCGGGAACACTGAAGCTTTCTTT. Translated, it gives CSATGNTEAFF.

This chain joins TRBV4-2 and TRBJ2-3; tentatively, D is TRBD1 (6 bases). V was clipped by 1 base and J by 1 base, with 9 bases between them. The V gene's germline CDR1 is LGHNA and CDR2 YNFKEQ. The CDR3 covers 15 residues. CDR3 DNA: TGTGCCAGCAGCCAAGGCGGACAGCGCACAGATACGCAGTATTTT. Translated: CASSQGGQRTDTQYF.

The chain links TRBV4-1 to TRBJ2-2; D not resolved. Germline lookup yields CDR1 MGHRA and CDR2 YSYEKL. V lost 0 bases and J 2 bases, leaving 4 bases between the germline ends. The CDR3 contains 14 residues. The CDR3 nucleotides are TGCGCCAGCAGCCAAGAAGACAACACCGGGGAGCTGTTTTTT. As protein: CASSQEDNTGELFF.

This sequence joins TRBV6-4 and TRBJ2-7; D uncertain. The V gene lost 9 bases and the J gene lost 4 bases, with 4 bases spanning the gap. The V gene's germline CDR1 is MRHNA and CDR2 SNTAGT. The CDR3 covers 9 residues. Here the CDR3 reads CASIYEQYF. CDR3 coding DNA: TGTGCCAGTATTTACGAGCAGTACTTC.

The chain couples TRBV18 to TRBJ1-2; D is unclear. V was pared by 6 bases and J by 8 bases, with 13 bases between. The CDR3 has 12 amino acids. Germline V gene sequence: CDR1 KGHSH, CDR2 LQKENI. The CDR3 coding sequence is TGTGCCAGCTCCCGTGCGGGAGGGGGCTACACCTTC. Translating gives CASSRAGGGYTF.

The gene calls are TRBV9 and TRBJ2-3; D call uncertain. The CDR3 sequence is 14 residues long. V gave up 0 bases and J gave up 6 bases, with 11 bases separating them. In germline, CDR1 is SGDLS, CDR2 YYNGEE. CDR3 in DNA: TGTGCCAGCAGCGTAGCACTCGACGCCGATACGCAGTATTTT. Protein product: CASSVALDADTQYF.